This T cell receptor beta chain is drawn from a study of vaccination effects on CD4 cells after COVID-19. This clone has only a few counts. As yet, its antigen is unknown. The V gene lost 6 bases and the J gene lost 4 bases, with 15 bases spanning the gap. The CDR3 extends over 14 amino acids. The germline V gene has CDR1 SNHLY and CDR2 FYNNEI. Before sequencing took place, the ViraFEST assay used viral peptide pools to expand antigen-specific CD4+ T cells. Subsequent to roughly 10 days of culture, CD4+ T cells were isolated. Recipients of the vaccine had no prior SARS-CoV-2 infection and negative nucleocapsid antibodies. TCRdb keeps only in-frame clones here, not all; method: immunoSEQ multiplex PCR. The sample lists around 71,000 clones; over 65% were seen once.

Sequencing used CD4+ T cells from PBMCs cultured with HCoV-OC43 spike peptides, obtained before COVID-19 vaccination. The subset denotes: HCoV-OC43 spike overlapping peptide pool stimulation. The V and J genes are TRBV2 and TRBJ1-1; D is unresolved. This clonotype was obtained from a human donor who received a COVID-19 vaccine. CDR3 protein: CASRSDTQTTEAFF. In DNA, the CDR3 is TGTGCCAGCAGGTCAGACACCCAGACCACTGAAGCTTTCTTT.